These 26 T cell receptor beta chains were all obtained from the same sample, sequenced in a study of cytomegalovirus exposure and HLA in healthy donors. The PCR employed 60 Vbeta primers together with 13 Jbeta primers. TCRdb's table, derived via immunoSEQ multiplex PCR, lists solely in-frame clones and lacks some. The sample comprises 100,000 to 150,000 clones, roughly 80% of which are singletons, and approximately 1.2% rests with the top ten. Sequencing was carried out using PBMCs. The source of these receptors is a boy younger than 18 in good health and CMV-seronegative.

This chain connects TRBV19 to TRBJ2-1; 10 nucleotides agree with TRBD2. J lost 1 base, V lost 7 bases, and 7 bases had no gene match. The CDR3 is made up of 16 amino acids. Germline CDR1 and CDR2: LNHDA and SQIVND (reference sequence). CDR3 amino acids: CASTWTSGYSYNEQFF. In DNA form, the CDR3 reads TGTGCCAGTACTTGGACTAGCGGTTATTCCTACAATGAGCAGTTCTTC.

The chain carries TRBV11-3 and TRBJ2-7; the match to TRBD2 covers 13 bases. Germline-derived CDR1 and CDR2 are SGHNT and YENEEA. J gave up 3 bases and V 0 bases, and 2 bases lay outside the gene matches. The CDR3 totals 16 residues. The CDR3 reads CASSLDGTSGNYEQYF. Written as DNA, the CDR3 is TGTGCCAGCAGCTTAGATGGGACTAGCGGGAACTACGAGCAGTACTTC.

The chain links TRBV4-1 to TRBJ2-2; D gene uncertain. V was shortened by 1 base and J by 11 bases, with 8 bases between the two germline ends. The CDR3 length is 12 residues. Per the germline V gene, CDR1 is MGHRA and CDR2 is YSYEKL. The CDR3 sequence is CASSQGLDELFF. CDR3 bases: TGCGCCAGCAGCCAAGGTCTAGACGAGCTGTTTTTT.

V gene TRBV28 combines with J gene TRBJ2-7, with TRBD1 identical over 7 bases. With V trimmed by 6 bases and J by 4 bases, 12 bases remained unmatched. CDR3 size: 15 residues. CDR1 is MDHEN, CDR2 SYDVKM, per germline. CDR3 DNA: TGTGCCAGCAGCCCGGGACAGAATTTCCTATACGAGCAGTACTTC. Protein: CASSPGQNFLYEQYF.

V is TRBV15 and J is TRBJ2-1; 8 bases match TRBD2. With V trimmed by 6 bases and J by 6 bases, 13 bases remained unmatched. Germline values: CDR1 LNHNV, CDR2 YYDKDF (reference sequence). The CDR3 sequence is 16 residues long. CDR3 sequence (DNA): TGTGCCACCAGACCCGTGGGGAGCGGGAGCCCCAATGAGCAGTTCTTC. Encoded protein: CATRPVGSGSPNEQFF.

The rearrangement links TRBV30 to TRBJ1-2; D possibly corresponds to TRBD1 (6 bases). The CDR3 length is 13 residues. Germline V gene data show CDR1 as GTSNPN and CDR2 as SVGIG (reference sequence). Trimming removed 5 bases from V and 2 bases from J, with 12 bases in between. The CDR3 spells CAWGRQANYGYTF. CDR3 sequence (DNA): TGTGCCTGGGGTCGACAGGCCAACTATGGCTACACCTTC.

This clone was found a few times. V gene TRBV4-1 combines with J gene TRBJ2-1; 7 bases fit TRBD1. The junction had 2 bases not matched to a gene; V was cut back by 3 bases and J by 6 bases. CDR3 length: 13 amino acids. The germline V gene has CDR1 MGHRA and CDR2 YSYEKL. The CDR3 DNA is TGCGCCAGCAGCCACGACAGGGCCAATGAGCAGTTCTTC. Protein product: CASSHDRANEQFF.

This chain links TRBV30 with TRBJ2-1; 8 nucleotides agree with TRBD2. Germline trimming cut 7 bases from V and 4 bases from J; bases unmatched to any gene: 3. From germline, CDR1 is GTSNPN and CDR2 SVGIG (reference sequence). The CDR3 loop spans 12 amino acids. The CDR3 DNA follows: TGTGCCTTTACTAGCGGTTACAATGAGCAGTTCTTC. It yields the protein CAFTSGYNEQFF.

The genes are TRBV21-1 and TRBJ2-1; the table gives TRBD2 as D, unverified against the DNA. TRBV21-1 is tagged as a pseudogene. This CDR3 spans 16 amino acids. CDR3: CASSKRPSGTNNEQFF. The CDR3 DNA follows: TGTGCCAGCAGCAAACGACCTAGCGGGACCAACAATGAGCAGTTCTTC.

This chain's CDR3 is CASRGDRGNEQFF. The CDR3 DNA is TGTGCCAGCAGGGGGGACAGGGGTAATGAGCAGTTCTTC. This sequence joins TRBV7-2 and TRBJ2-1, with TRBD1 matching 10 bases. Looked up from germline, CDR1 is SGHTA and CDR2 is FQGNSA. J was trimmed by 7 bases and V by 6 bases; bases with no gene match: 3. This CDR3 spans 13 amino acids.

The chain is built from TRBV27 and TRBJ2-1; D possibly corresponds to TRBD2 (6 bases). CDR3 size: 16 residues. V was cut by 3 bases and J by 1 base, with 13 bases left in between. The germline gives CDR1 MNHEY, CDR2 SMNVEV (reference sequence). For the CDR3, the DNA is TGTGCCAGCAGTTTTGGAATCGCGGGGTCCTACAATGAGCAGTTCTTC. Residues: CASSFGIAGSYNEQFF.

V gene TRBV4-1 combines with J gene TRBJ2-7; possible D gene TRBD2, 6 bases. V was cut by 0 bases and J by 2 bases, with 14 bases left in between. The CDR3 totals 16 residues. Germline loops: CDR1 MGHRA, CDR2 YSYEKL. The CDR3 DNA sequence: TGCGCCAGCAGCCAAGAAGGGTCTAGCGCCACCTACGAGCAGTACTTC. It specifies CASSQEGSSATYEQYF.

The chain combines TRBV5-6 with TRBJ1-3, with 7 bases aligning to TRBD1. Germline V gene data show CDR1 as SGHDT and CDR2 as YYEEEE. The junction had 12 bases not matched to a gene; V was cut back by 6 bases and J by 0 bases. This CDR3 comprises 17 residues. As DNA, the CDR3 is TGTGCCAGCACCCCGGGACAGAGAGCCAGCTCTGGAAACACCATATATTTT. This codes for CASTPGQRASSGNTIYF.

This clone was found a few times. The chain employs TRBV25-1 and TRBJ1-1, with TRBD1 as a possible D gene (5 bases). CDR3 length: 12 residues. CDR1 and CDR2 from the germline V gene are MGHDK and SYGVNS. V was clipped by 7 bases and J by 1 base, with 7 bases between them. This CDR3 is CASTQGNTEAFF. The CDR3 nucleotides are TGTGCCAGCACCCAGGGGAACACTGAAGCTTTCTTT.

The chain carries TRBV30 and TRBJ2-1, with D perhaps matching TRBD2 (7 bases). The length of the CDR3 is 12 residues. V lost 5 bases and J lost 9, with 14 bases in between. CDR1 and CDR2 from the germline V gene are GTSNPN and SVGIG (reference sequence). DNA of the CDR3: TGTGCCTGGGAATCGGGGGGCCTTGAGCAGTTCTTC. Encoded protein: CAWESGGLEQFF.

The chain carries TRBV2 and TRBJ2-3, with TRBD2 matching 10 bases. V trimming: 6 bases; J trimming: 5 bases; junction bases outside the gene matches: 11. CDR1 SNHLY and CDR2 FYNNEI come from the germline V gene. This CDR3 has 16 amino acids. The DNA for the CDR3 is TGTGCCAGCAGCCCCGCGGTAGCGGGGGGTGGAGATACGCAGTATTTT. Translating it yields CASSPAVAGGGDTQYF.

This clone was seen a few times. CDR3 sequence reads: CASSWGQGGTEAFF. CDR3 sequence (DNA): TGTGCCAGCAGCTGGGGACAGGGGGGGACTGAAGCTTTCTTT. V and J are TRBV5-6 and TRBJ1-1, with 11 positions matching TRBD1. Germline CDR1 is SGHDT and CDR2 is YYEEEE. This CDR3 has 14 residues. V lost 3 bases and J lost 5; bases outside the gene matches: 3.

The genes are TRBV7-3 and TRBJ2-3; D perhaps matches TRBD1 (6 bases). V lost 3 bases and J lost 0, with 10 bases in between. Per the germline V gene, CDR1 is SGHTA and CDR2 is FQGTGA. This CDR3 region has 15 residues. The CDR3 bases are TGTGCCAGCAGCTTTTCAGGGGCTAGCACAGATACGCAGTATTTT. Translated, it gives CASSFSGASTDTQYF.

The chain couples TRBV27 to TRBJ2-5; 11 bases agree with TRBD1. In germline, CDR1 is MNHEY, CDR2 SMNVEV (reference sequence). The CDR3 extends over 19 amino acids. The V segment lost 5 bases and the J segment 4 bases; nucleotides outside the gene matches: 18. This CDR3 is CASSPSGQGALWGGETQYF. Written as DNA, the CDR3 is TGTGCCAGCAGTCCCTCCGGACAGGGGGCGCTATGGGGGGGAGAGACCCAGTACTTC.

The chain combines TRBV13 with TRBJ1-4; weak D call: TRBD1 (5 bases). The V and J ends lost 0 bases and 5 bases respectively, with 13 bases between them. CDR1 and CDR2 from the germline V gene are PRHDT and FYEKMQ (reference sequence). The CDR3 totals 16 residues. CDR3 residues: CASSLGSQGANEKLFF. CDR3 DNA: TGTGCCAGCAGCTTAGGCAGCCAGGGTGCAAATGAAAAACTGTTTTTT.

The chain joins TRBV7-3 to TRBJ1-1; D perhaps matches TRBD1 (5 bases). The length of the CDR3 is 14 residues. Germline V lookup: CDR1 SGHTA, CDR2 FQGTGA. Deletions cut 6 bases from V and 4 bases from J, with 15 bases between. CDR3 DNA: TGTGCCAGCAGTCCACAGCCAGGGTCCACTGAAGCTTTCTTT. Translated: CASSPQPGSTEAFF.

This clone was counted a single time. CDR3 sequence (DNA): TGTGCCAGCAGCAATCCGGGGGAACCTTCCTACGAGCAGTACTTC. Translation gives CASSNPGEPSYEQYF. The genes are TRBV21-1 and TRBJ2-7; the table's D call of TRBD2 was not tested on the DNA. TRBV21-1 is a known pseudogene. The CDR3 loop spans 15 amino acids.

Concerning this clone: The junction does not match germline at one end; this may be a read error. The chain's CDR3 is CSSSQGYGLAGEVIAKNIQYF. The CDR3 DNA reads as TGTTCCAGCAGCCAAGGGTATGGACTAGCGGGCGAAGTCATAGCCAAAAACATTCAGTACTTC. This chain connects TRBV4-2 to TRBJ2-4, with 11 positions matching TRBD2. This CDR3 has 21 amino acids. CDR1 is LGHNA, CDR2 YNFKEQ, per germline.

This clone was seen more than once but under ten times. This chain connects TRBV5-6 to TRBJ2-3; no clear D. The germline V gene has CDR1 SGHDT and CDR2 YYEEEE. The CDR3 totals 12 residues. V lost 0 bases and J 5 bases, leaving 4 bases between the germline ends. The CDR3: CASSLAGDTQYF. CDR3 nucleotides: TGTGCCAGCAGCTTGGCCGGAGATACGCAGTATTTT.

This chain joins TRBV4-1 and TRBJ2-2; D is possibly TRBD2 (7 bases). CDR3 length equals 16 residues. The V gene's germline CDR1 is MGHRA and CDR2 YSYEKL. V gave up 0 bases and J gave up 7 bases, with 15 bases separating them. This CDR3 is CASSQDDGGASGELFF. The DNA for the CDR3 is TGCGCCAGCAGCCAAGATGATGGGGGGGCGAGCGGGGAGCTGTTTTTT.

This clone was detected only once. CDR3 DNA: TGTGCCAGCAGTGAGGGACAGGGGGCCGGCGGGGAGCTGTTTTTT. Protein sequence: CASSEGQGAGGELFF. The chain is built from TRBV2 and TRBJ2-2, with TRBD1 identical over 12 bases. CDR1 SNHLY and CDR2 FYNNEI come from the germline V gene. CDR3 length: 15 amino acids. Trimming at V came to 3 bases and at J to 7 bases, leaving 3 bases not matched to a gene.